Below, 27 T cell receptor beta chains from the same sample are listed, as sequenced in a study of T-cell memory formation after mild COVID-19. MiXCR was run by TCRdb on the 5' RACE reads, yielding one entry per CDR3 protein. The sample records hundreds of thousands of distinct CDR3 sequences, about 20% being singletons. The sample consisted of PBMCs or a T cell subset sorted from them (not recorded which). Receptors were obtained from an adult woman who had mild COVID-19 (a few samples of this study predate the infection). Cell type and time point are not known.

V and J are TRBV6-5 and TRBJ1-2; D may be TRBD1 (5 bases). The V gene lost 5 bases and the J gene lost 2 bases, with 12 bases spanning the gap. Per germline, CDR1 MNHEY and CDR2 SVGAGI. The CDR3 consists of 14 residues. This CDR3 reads CASSRDVGNYGYTF. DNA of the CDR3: TGTGCCAGCAGTAGGGACGTCGGAAACTATGGCTACACCTTC.

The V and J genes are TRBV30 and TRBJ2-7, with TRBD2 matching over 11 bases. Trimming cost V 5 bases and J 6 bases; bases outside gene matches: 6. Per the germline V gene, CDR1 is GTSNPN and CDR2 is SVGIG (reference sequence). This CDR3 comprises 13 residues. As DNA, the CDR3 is TGTGCCTGGTCTAGCGGGAGGATGGGCGAGCAGTACTTC. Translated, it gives CAWSSGRMGEQYF. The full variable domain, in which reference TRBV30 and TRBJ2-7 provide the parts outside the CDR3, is SQTIHQWPATLVQPVGSPLSLECTVEGTSNPNLYWYRQAAGRGLQLLFYSVGIGQISSEVPQNLSASRPQDRQFILSSKKLLLSDSGFYLCAWSSGRMGEQYFGPGTRLTVT.

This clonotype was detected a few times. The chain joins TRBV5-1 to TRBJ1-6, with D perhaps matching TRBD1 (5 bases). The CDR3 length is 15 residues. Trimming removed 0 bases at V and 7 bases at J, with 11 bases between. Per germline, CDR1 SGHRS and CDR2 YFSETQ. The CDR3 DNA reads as TGCGCCAGCAGCTTGGACAGGTCAGGGAATTCACCCCTCCACTTT. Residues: CASSLDRSGNSPLHF.

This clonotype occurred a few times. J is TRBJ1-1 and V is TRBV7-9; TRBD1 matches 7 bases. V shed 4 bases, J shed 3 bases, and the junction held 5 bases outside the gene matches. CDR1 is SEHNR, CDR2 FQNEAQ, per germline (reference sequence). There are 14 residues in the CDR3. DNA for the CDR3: TGTGCCAGCAGCTCCGGACAGGTTTACACTGAAGCTTTCTTT. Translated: CASSSGQVYTEAFF.

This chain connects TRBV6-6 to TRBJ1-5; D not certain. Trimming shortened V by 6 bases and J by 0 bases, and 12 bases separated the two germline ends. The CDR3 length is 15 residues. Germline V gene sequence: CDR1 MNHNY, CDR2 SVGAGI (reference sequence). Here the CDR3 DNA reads TGTGCCAGCAGCCCCGGAAGCCTTAGCAATCAGCCCCAGCATTTT. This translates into CASSPGSLSNQPQHF.

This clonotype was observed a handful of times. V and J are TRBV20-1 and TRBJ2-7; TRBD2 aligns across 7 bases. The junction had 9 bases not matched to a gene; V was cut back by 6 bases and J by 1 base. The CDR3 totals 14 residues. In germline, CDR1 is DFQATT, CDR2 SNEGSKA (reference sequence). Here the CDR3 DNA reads TGCAGTGCCGCTCAGCGGGATGGGTCCTACGAGCAGTACTTC. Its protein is CSAAQRDGSYEQYF.

The DNA for the CDR3 is TGTGCCAGCAGCTCAATACTAGCGACGAGCAATGAGCAGTTCTTC. It specifies CASSSILATSNEQFF. This sequence joins TRBV5-5 and TRBJ2-1; 7 bases are shared with TRBD2. The CDR3 totals 15 residues. From germline, CDR1 is SGHKS and CDR2 YYEKEE (reference sequence). Germline trimming cut 3 bases from V and 6 bases from J; bases unmatched to any gene: 9.

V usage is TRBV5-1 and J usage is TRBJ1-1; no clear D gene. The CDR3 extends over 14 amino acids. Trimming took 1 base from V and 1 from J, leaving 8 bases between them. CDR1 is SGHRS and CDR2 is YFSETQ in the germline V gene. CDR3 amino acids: CASSLRAGNTEAFF. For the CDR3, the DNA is TGCGCCAGCAGCTTGCGCGCAGGGAACACTGAAGCTTTCTTT.

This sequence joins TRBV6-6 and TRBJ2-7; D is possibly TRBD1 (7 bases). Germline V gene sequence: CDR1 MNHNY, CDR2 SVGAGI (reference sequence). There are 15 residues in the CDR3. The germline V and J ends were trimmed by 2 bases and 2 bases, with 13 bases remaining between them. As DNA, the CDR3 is TGTGCCAGCAGTTACGCGGCAGGGGGGACCTACGAGCAGTACTTC. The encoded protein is CASSYAAGGTYEQYF.

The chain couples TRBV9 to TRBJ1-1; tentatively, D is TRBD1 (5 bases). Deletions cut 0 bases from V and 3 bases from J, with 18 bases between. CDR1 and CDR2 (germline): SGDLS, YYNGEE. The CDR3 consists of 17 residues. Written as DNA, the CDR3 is TGTGCCAGCAGCGTAGTCGACACCATGGGGGGGGACACTGAAGCTTTCTTT. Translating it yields CASSVVDTMGGDTEAFF.

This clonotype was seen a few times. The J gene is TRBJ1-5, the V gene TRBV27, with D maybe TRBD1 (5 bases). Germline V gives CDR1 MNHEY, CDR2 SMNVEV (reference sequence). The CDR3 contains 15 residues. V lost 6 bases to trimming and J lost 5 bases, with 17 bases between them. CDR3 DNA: TGTGCCAGCAGGAGGTCAGGGTCCCTTTATCAGCCCCAGCATTTT. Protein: CASRRSGSLYQPQHF.

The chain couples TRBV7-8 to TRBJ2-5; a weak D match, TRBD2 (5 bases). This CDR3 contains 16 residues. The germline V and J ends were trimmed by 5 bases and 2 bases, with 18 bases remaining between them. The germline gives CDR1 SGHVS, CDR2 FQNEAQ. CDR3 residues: CASSQVPGWRQETQYF. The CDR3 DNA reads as TGTGCCAGCAGCCAAGTTCCGGGATGGAGGCAAGAGACCCAGTACTTC.

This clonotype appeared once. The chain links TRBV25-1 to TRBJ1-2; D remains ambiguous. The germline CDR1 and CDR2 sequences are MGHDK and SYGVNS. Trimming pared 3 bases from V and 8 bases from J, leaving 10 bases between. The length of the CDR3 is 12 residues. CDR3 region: CASSERGSGYTF. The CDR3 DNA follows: TGTGCCAGCAGTGAGAGAGGGAGCGGCTACACCTTC.

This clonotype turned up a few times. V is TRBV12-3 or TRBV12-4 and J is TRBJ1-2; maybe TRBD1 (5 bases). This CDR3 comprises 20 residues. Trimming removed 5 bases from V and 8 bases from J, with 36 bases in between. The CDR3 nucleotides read TGTGCCAGCAGTACCCTCCACAGGAGTGGCAGGGTAGAGGATAGGGGAGGCTACACCTTC. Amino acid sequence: CASSTLHRSGRVEDRGGYTF.

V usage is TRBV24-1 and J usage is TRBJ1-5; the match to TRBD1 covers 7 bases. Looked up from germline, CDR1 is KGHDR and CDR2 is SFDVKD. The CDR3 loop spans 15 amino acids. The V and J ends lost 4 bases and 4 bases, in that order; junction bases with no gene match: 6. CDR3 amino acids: CATSDRTGGNQPQHF. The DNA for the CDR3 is TGTGCCACCAGTGACCGGACAGGCGGTAATCAGCCCCAGCATTTT.

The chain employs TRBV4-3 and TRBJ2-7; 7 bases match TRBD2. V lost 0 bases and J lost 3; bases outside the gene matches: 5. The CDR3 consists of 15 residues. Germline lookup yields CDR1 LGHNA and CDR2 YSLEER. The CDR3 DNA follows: TGCGCCAGCAGCCAAGAGGGGGGGGGATACTACGAGCAGTACTTC. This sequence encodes CASSQEGGGYYEQYF.

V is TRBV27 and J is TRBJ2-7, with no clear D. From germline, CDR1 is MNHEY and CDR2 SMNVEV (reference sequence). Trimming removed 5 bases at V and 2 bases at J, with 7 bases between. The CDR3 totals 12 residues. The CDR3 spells CASSPSAYEQYF. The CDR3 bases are TGTGCCAGCAGTCCGAGCGCCTACGAGCAGTACTTC.

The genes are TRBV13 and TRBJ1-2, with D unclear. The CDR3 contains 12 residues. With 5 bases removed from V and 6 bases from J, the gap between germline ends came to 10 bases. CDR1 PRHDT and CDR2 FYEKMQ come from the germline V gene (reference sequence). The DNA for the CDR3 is TGTGCCAGCAGCCCCCGTGTGGATGGCTACACCTTC. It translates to CASSPRVDGYTF.

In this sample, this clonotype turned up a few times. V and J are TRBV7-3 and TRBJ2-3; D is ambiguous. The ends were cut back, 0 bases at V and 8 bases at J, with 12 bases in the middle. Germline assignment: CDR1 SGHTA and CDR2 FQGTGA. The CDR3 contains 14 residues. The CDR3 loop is CASSLTVGGITQYF. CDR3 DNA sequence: TGTGCCAGCAGCTTAACAGTCGGTGGGATTACGCAGTATTTT.

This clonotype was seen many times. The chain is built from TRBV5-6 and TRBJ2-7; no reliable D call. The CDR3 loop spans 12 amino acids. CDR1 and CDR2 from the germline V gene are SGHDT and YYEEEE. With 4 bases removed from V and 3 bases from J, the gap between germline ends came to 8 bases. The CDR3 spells CASSPGLYEQYF. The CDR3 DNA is TGTGCCAGCAGCCCCGGCCTCTACGAGCAGTACTTC.

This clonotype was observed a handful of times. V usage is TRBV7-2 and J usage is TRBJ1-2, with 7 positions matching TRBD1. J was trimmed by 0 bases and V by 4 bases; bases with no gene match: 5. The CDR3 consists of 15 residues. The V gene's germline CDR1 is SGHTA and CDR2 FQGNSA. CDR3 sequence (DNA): TGTGCCAGCAGCTCGACGGGACAGACTAACTATGGCTACACCTTC. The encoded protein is CASSSTGQTNYGYTF. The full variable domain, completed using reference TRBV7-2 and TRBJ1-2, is GAGVSQSPSNKVTEKGKDVELRCDPISGHTALYWYRQSLGQGLEFLIYFQGNSAPDKSGLPSDRFSAERTGGSVSTLTIQRTQQEDSAVYLCASSSTGQTNYGYTFGSGTRLTVV.

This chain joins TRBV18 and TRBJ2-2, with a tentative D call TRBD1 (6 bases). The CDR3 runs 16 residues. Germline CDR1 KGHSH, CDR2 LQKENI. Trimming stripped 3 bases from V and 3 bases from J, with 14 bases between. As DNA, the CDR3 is TGTGCCAGCTCACCCCCCCACAGGGCGCACACCGGGGAGCTGTTTTTT. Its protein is CASSPPHRAHTGELFF. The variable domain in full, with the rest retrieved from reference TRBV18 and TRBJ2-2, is NAGVMQNPRHLVRRRGQEARLRCSPMKGHSHVYWYRQLPEEGLKFMVYLQKENIIDESGMPKERFSAEFPKEGPSILRIQQVVRGDSAAYFCASSPPHRAHTGELFFGEGSRLTVL.

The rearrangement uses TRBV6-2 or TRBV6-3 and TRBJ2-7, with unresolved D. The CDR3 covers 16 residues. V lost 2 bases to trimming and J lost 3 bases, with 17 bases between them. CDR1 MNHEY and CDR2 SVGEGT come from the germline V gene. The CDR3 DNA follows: TGTGCCAGCAGTTACGATTTCGAGACTTCCCTCTACGAGCAGTACTTC. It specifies CASSYDFETSLYEQYF.

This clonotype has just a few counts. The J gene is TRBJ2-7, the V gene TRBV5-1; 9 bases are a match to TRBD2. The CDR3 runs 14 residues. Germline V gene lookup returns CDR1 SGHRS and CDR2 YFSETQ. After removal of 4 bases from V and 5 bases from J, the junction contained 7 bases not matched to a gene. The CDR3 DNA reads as TGCGCCAGCAGCCCGGCGGGGGGGAGCCACGAGCAGTACTTC. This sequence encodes CASSPAGGSHEQYF.

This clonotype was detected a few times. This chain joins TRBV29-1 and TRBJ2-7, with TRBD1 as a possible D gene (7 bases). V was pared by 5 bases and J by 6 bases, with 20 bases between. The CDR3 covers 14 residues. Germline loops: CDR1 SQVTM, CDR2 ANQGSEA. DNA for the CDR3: TGCAGCGTTAAACCCGGTGCAGGGGGGATCGAGCAGTACTTC. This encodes CSVKPGAGGIEQYF.

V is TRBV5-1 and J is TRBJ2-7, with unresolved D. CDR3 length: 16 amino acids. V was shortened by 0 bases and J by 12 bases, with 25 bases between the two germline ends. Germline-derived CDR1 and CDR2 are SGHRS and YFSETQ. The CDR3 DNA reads TGCGCCAGCAGCTTGGAGGGCACAGCCCGGTTTTGGCAGCGGTACTTC. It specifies CASSLEGTARFWQRYF.

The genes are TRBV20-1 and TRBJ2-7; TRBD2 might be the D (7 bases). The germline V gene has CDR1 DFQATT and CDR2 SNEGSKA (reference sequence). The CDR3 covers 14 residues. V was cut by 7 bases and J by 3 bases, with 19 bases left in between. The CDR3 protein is CSGIPWEGGYEQYF. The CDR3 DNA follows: TGCAGTGGGATTCCTTGGGAGGGGGGCTACGAGCAGTACTTC.